Following are 9 T cell receptor beta chains from one sample sequenced in a study of identical twins. TCRdb reanalysed the 5' RACE reads using MiXCR and keeps one entry per CDR3 protein. The table records 200,000 to 300,000 distinct CDR3 sequences, roughly 10% of them present only once. Sequencing was carried out using memory T cells sorted from blood. These receptors originate from a man aged 45-60 years in good health.

This clonotype was found many times. The V call is TRBV15, the J call TRBJ2-7; 7 bases align to TRBD2. The CDR3 is 15 amino acids. Trimming at V came to 4 bases and at J to 0 bases, leaving 6 bases not matched to a gene. The germline V gene has CDR1 LNHNV and CDR2 YYDKDF (reference sequence). CDR3 protein: CATSKAGPLSYEQYF. The CDR3 coding sequence is TGTGCCACCAGCAAAGCGGGACCCCTCTCCTACGAGCAGTACTTC.

This clonotype was observed a few times. The rearrangement links TRBV12-1 to TRBJ2-7; the table's D call, TRBD2, has no DNA check behind it. TRBV12-1 is labeled a pseudogene. This CDR3 contains 16 residues. The CDR3 loop reads CASSDVLAGSGDEQYF. CDR3 bases: TGTGCCAGCAGCGATGTACTTGCGGGCAGTGGAGACGAGCAGTACTTC.

This clonotype was recorded many times. The chain joins TRBV20-1 to TRBJ1-3; D possibly corresponds to TRBD1 (6 bases). V lost 3 bases and J 0 bases, leaving 12 bases between the germline ends. Germline CDR1 and CDR2: DFQATT and SNEGSKA (reference sequence). The CDR3 sequence is 15 residues long. The CDR3 nucleotides read TGCAGTGCTAGTACAGGGTTGATCTCTGGAAACACCATATATTTT. This encodes CSASTGLISGNTIYF.

This chain connects TRBV7-2 to TRBJ1-1; 8 bases match TRBD1. V dropped 5 bases and J dropped 6; count of bases not matched to a gene: 11. This CDR3 is built from 15 residues. CDR1 and CDR2 (germline): SGHTA, FQGNSA. The CDR3 nucleotides read TGTGCCAGCAGCATCCGGACAGGGAATAGCGCTGAAGCTTTCTTT. Its protein product is CASSIRTGNSAEAFF.

This clonotype turned up a few times. This sequence joins TRBV6-1 and TRBJ1-1, with 8 bases that match TRBD1. CDR1 is MNHNS and CDR2 is SASEGT in the germline V gene. This CDR3 spans 14 amino acids. Trimming at V came to 2 bases and at J to 4 bases, leaving 3 bases not matched to a gene. The DNA for the CDR3 is TGTGCCAGCAGTGAATTTACAGGGGGCACTGAAGCTTTCTTT. This gives the protein CASSEFTGGTEAFF.

This clonotype was recorded many times. The CDR3 loop is CASSSYRGPDSLYGYTF. The CDR3 DNA sequence: TGTGCCAGCAGCTCATATCGGGGGCCGGACAGTCTCTATGGCTACACCTTC. The V gene is TRBV7-8, the J gene TRBJ1-2; D is perhaps TRBD1 (6 bases). There are 17 residues in the CDR3. V lost 4 bases, J lost 4 bases, and 22 bases lay in between. The V gene's germline CDR1 is SGHVS and CDR2 FQNEAQ.

There are many counts of this clonotype. The genes are TRBV6-1 and TRBJ2-5; TRBD2 might be the D (5 bases). This CDR3 comprises 15 residues. Germline V gene lookup returns CDR1 MNHNS and CDR2 SASEGT. Trimming removed 5 bases at V and 3 bases at J, with 16 bases between. CDR3 nucleotide sequence: TGTGCCAGCAGTATCCTGCCGGGATTCAAAGAGACCCAGTACTTC. This gives the protein CASSILPGFKETQYF.

This clonotype was seen many times. The chain has TRBV12-3 or TRBV12-4 and TRBJ1-1; D is perhaps TRBD1 (5 bases). V lost 3 bases to trimming and J lost 7 bases, with 12 bases between them. This CDR3 contains 13 residues. This CDR3 is CASSFAGRGEAFF. The CDR3, as DNA: TGTGCCAGCAGTTTCGCAGGGAGGGGTGAAGCTTTCTTT.

The chain links TRBV6-1 to TRBJ1-6; no firm D call. V was cut by 7 bases and J by 3 bases, with 10 bases left in between. The germline V gene encodes CDR1 MNHNS and CDR2 SASEGT. The CDR3 sequence is 14 residues long. DNA for the CDR3: TGTGCCAGCAAAAGAAGCGTCTATAATTCACCCCTCCACTTT. Its protein is CASKRSVYNSPLHF.